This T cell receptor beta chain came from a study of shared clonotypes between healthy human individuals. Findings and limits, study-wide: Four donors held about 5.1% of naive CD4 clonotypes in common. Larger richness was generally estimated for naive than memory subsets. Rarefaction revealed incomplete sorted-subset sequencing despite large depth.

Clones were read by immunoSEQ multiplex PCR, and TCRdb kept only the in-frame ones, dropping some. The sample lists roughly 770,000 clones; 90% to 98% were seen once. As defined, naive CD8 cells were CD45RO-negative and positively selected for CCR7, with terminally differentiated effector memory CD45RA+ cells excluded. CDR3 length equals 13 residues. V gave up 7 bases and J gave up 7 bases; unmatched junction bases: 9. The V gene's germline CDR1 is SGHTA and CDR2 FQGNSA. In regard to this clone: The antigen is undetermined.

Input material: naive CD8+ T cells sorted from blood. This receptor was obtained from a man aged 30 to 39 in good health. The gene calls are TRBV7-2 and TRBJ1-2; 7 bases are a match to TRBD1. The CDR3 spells CASIPLGGIGYTF. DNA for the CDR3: TGTGCCAGCATCCCATTAGGGGGCATTGGCTACACCTTC.